The 24 T cell receptor beta chains given below trace back to one sample, sequenced in a study of cytotoxic CD8 clonotypes in ibrutinib-treated CLL. Sequenced by immunoSEQ multiplex PCR; TCRdb stores in-frame clones only, minus some. Of about 20,000 clones listed, around 80% are singletons. The starting material was PBMCs, obtained before ibrutinib treatment. Every receptor here comes from a human donor with chronic lymphocytic leukemia.

The CDR3 loop is CARSRDRGLSTEAFF. CDR3 bases: TGTGCCAGGTCCCGGGACAGGGGATTGAGCACTGAAGCTTTCTTT. The J gene is TRBJ1-1, the V gene TRBV6-4, with 10 bases that match TRBD1. Germline loops: CDR1 MRHNA, CDR2 SNTAGT. V was clipped by 9 bases and J by 4 bases; unmatched bases: 11. This CDR3 spans 15 amino acids.

The rearrangement links TRBV18 to TRBJ2-3; TRBD2 agrees at 9 bases. Trimming removed 6 bases from V and 2 bases from J; junction bases left unmatched: 18. CDR3 length: 19 amino acids. Looked up from germline, CDR1 is KGHSH and CDR2 is LQKENI. As DNA, the CDR3 is TGTGCCAGCTCGCCCACAGCGGAGGGGGTAGCGGGAGCCACAGATACGCAGTATTTT. Its translation is CASSPTAEGVAGATDTQYF.

The chain couples TRBV7-9 to TRBJ2-1; D not resolved. Germline V lookup: CDR1 SEHNR, CDR2 FQNEAQ (reference sequence). The CDR3 sequence is 16 residues long. V was shortened by 3 bases and J by 0 bases, with 12 bases between the two germline ends. CDR3 sequence reads: CASSFESAPSYNEQFF. CDR3 DNA: TGTGCCAGCAGCTTCGAATCGGCCCCCTCCTACAATGAGCAGTTCTTC.

The chain is built from TRBV4-3 and TRBJ2-7; 11 bases fit TRBD1. From germline, CDR1 is LGHNA and CDR2 YSLEER. The CDR3 is 16 residues long. With 4 bases clipped from V and 4 bases from J, the junction kept 9 bases outside the gene matches. The CDR3 loop reads CASSPHPGQGVYEQYF. As DNA, the CDR3 is TGCGCCAGCAGCCCCCACCCGGGACAGGGGGTGTACGAGCAGTACTTC.

The rearrangement uses TRBV7-9 and TRBJ1-1; possibly TRBD1 for D (5 bases). The CDR3 has 12 residues. Germline V gene lookup returns CDR1 SEHNR and CDR2 FQNEAQ (reference sequence). The germline V and J ends were trimmed by 7 bases and 8 bases, with 14 bases remaining between them. The CDR3 bases are TGTGCCAGCACCTCCGGGGGGGTGGAAGCTTTCTTT. Amino acid sequence: CASTSGGVEAFF.

The chain employs TRBV7-2 and TRBJ2-6; 7 bases fit TRBD2. CDR1 and CDR2 (germline): SGHTA, FQGNSA. J was trimmed by 0 bases and V by 5 bases; bases with no gene match: 7. The CDR3 loop spans 17 amino acids. DNA of the CDR3: TGTGCCAGCAGCCACAGTAGGACTAGCTCTGGGGCCAACGTCCTGACTTTC. Its translation: CASSHSRTSSGANVLTF.

The chain links TRBV5-8 to TRBJ1-5; D not resolved. Between the trimmed V and J ends, which lost 5 bases and 3 bases, there was a span of 12 bases. The CDR3 length is 14 residues. The germline V gene encodes CDR1 SGHTS and CDR2 YDEGEE. The CDR3 is CASRLRGSNQPQHF. The CDR3 region has the DNA TGTGCCAGCAGGCTTCGAGGTTCCAATCAGCCCCAGCATTTT.

This chain links TRBV9 with TRBJ2-1; D gene uncertain. The CDR3 totals 15 residues. The V gene lost 1 base and the J gene lost 1 base, with 9 bases spanning the gap. The germline V gene encodes CDR1 SGDLS and CDR2 YYNGEE. The chain's CDR3 is CASSVSRESYNEQFF. CDR3 in DNA: TGTGCCAGCAGCGTATCTCGAGAGTCCTACAATGAGCAGTTCTTC.

The rearrangement joins TRBV4-2 to TRBJ2-4, with 8 bases identical to TRBD2. V lost 4 bases, J lost 1 base, and 6 bases stayed unmatched. This CDR3 region has 16 residues. Looked up from germline, CDR1 is LGHNA and CDR2 is YNFKEQ. The CDR3 spells CASSPGTRAAKNIQYF. In DNA form, the CDR3 reads TGTGCCAGCAGCCCCGGGACTAGGGCGGCCAAAAACATTCAGTACTTC.

This rearrangement joins TRBV19 to TRBJ2-7; D might be TRBD2 (5 bases). Per germline, CDR1 LNHDA and CDR2 SQIVND (reference sequence). V was trimmed by 5 bases and J by 3 bases, leaving 11 bases between them. The CDR3 runs 13 residues. CDR3: CASSQAAGYEQYF. CDR3 bases: TGTGCCAGTAGTCAGGCGGCGGGCTACGAGCAGTACTTC.

V is TRBV6-1 and J is TRBJ2-3; 10 positions agree with TRBD2. Germline V lookup: CDR1 MNHNS, CDR2 SASEGT. Trimming removed 3 bases from V and 2 bases from J; junction bases left unmatched: 5. The CDR3 loop spans 16 amino acids. The CDR3 spells CASSDRTSGYTDTQYF. DNA for the CDR3: TGTGCCAGCAGTGATCGGACTAGCGGATACACAGATACGCAGTATTTT.

V is TRBV27 and J is TRBJ2-7, with D tentatively TRBD1 (6 bases). The CDR3 length is 14 residues. Germline CDR1 reads MNHEY; CDR2 reads SMNVEV (reference sequence). V lost 8 bases to trimming and J lost 5 bases, with 19 bases between them. CDR3: CASYRAGERHEQYF. In DNA, the CDR3 is TGTGCCAGCTATCGGGCAGGGGAACGGCACGAGCAGTACTTC.

V usage is TRBV28 and J usage is TRBJ2-2; D may be TRBD1 (7 bases). The V end was cut by 6 bases, the J end by 0 bases, with 14 bases between. The CDR3 runs to 16 residues. Germline V gives CDR1 MDHEN, CDR2 SYDVKM. CDR3 amino acids: CASRGRDSPNTGELFF. The CDR3 nucleotides are TGTGCCAGCAGGGGGCGGGACAGTCCGAACACCGGGGAGCTGTTTTTT.

The chain links TRBV6-1 to TRBJ1-2; tentative D call: TRBD1 (6 bases). Trimming removed 1 base from V and 8 bases from J, with 11 bases in between. This CDR3 region has 13 residues. Germline V gene data show CDR1 as MNHNS and CDR2 as SASEGT. CDR3 sequence: CASSEVVRGGYTF. CDR3 DNA: TGTGCCAGCAGTGAAGTCGTCAGGGGAGGCTACACCTTC.

This clone has just a few counts. The chain combines TRBV9 with TRBJ2-7; 7 bases are shared with TRBD1. CDR1 is SGDLS, CDR2 YYNGEE, per germline. The ends lost 0 bases at V and 4 bases at J; junction bases unmatched: 1. The CDR3 consists of 13 residues. CDR3 DNA: TGTGCCAGCAGCGTAGGGGGACAGTACGAGCAGTACTTC. This translates into CASSVGGQYEQYF.

The CDR3 DNA sequence: TGTGCTAGTGGGACTTCCGGGACAGCTGGAAACACCATATATTTT. The encoded protein is CASGTSGTAGNTIYF. The rearrangement joins TRBV12-5 to TRBJ1-3, with 7 nucleotides matching TRBD1. J gave up 2 bases and V 6 bases, and 7 bases lay outside the gene matches. CDR3 size: 15 residues. Germline V lookup: CDR1 LGHNT, CDR2 FRNRAP.

This rearrangement joins TRBV6-1 to TRBJ2-7; D remains ambiguous. V lost 3 bases and J lost 4, with 4 bases in between. This CDR3 region has 11 residues. Germline CDR1 and CDR2: MNHNS and SASEGT. The CDR3: CASSERYEQYF. The CDR3 coding sequence is TGTGCCAGCAGTGAGCGTTACGAGCAGTACTTC.

The chain combines TRBV30 with TRBJ1-6; 9 bases match TRBD1. Germline lookup yields CDR1 GTSNPN and CDR2 SVGIG (reference sequence). The trim removed 4 bases at V and 10 bases at J, leaving 5 bases unmatched. This CDR3 has 13 amino acids. CDR3: CAWTGTGWSPLHF. CDR3 in DNA: TGTGCCTGGACGGGGACAGGGTGGTCACCCCTCCACTTT.

The V gene is TRBV5-1, the J gene TRBJ2-2; 8 bases map to TRBD2. The germline CDR1 and CDR2 sequences are SGHRS and YFSETQ. V gave up 3 bases and J gave up 3 bases; unmatched junction bases: 10. The CDR3 runs to 17 residues. The CDR3 sequence: CASSSTATSGYTGELFF. CDR3 nucleotide sequence: TGCGCCAGCAGCTCGACCGCCACTAGCGGTTACACCGGGGAGCTGTTTTTT.

The chain carries TRBV30 and TRBJ1-4, with no clear D. Germline V gene data show CDR1 as GTSNPN and CDR2 as SVGIG (reference sequence). CDR3 length equals 13 residues. V was clipped by 7 bases and J by 8 bases, with 17 bases between them. The CDR3 region is CASSWEVGEKLFF. The CDR3 DNA is TGTGCCTCCTCATGGGAGGTAGGCGAAAAACTGTTTTTT.

A few counts support this clone. The chain is built from TRBV4-1 and TRBJ1-4; no definite D call. The V end was cut by 3 bases, the J end by 0 bases, with 11 bases between. Germline CDR1 MGHRA, CDR2 YSYEKL. The CDR3 spans 16 residues. The CDR3 is CASSHLFGSTNEKLFF. CDR3 sequence (DNA): TGCGCCAGCAGCCACCTGTTCGGATCAACTAATGAAAAACTGTTTTTT.

The gene calls are TRBV6-6 and TRBJ2-5; D possibly corresponds to TRBD1 (5 bases). V lost 6 bases, J lost 3 bases, and 8 bases lay in between. The V gene's germline CDR1 is MNHNY and CDR2 SVGAGI (reference sequence). The CDR3 extends over 12 amino acids. CDR3 sequence: CASRGPEETQYF. The DNA of the CDR3 is TGTGCCAGCAGGGGGCCCGAAGAGACCCAGTACTTC.

The genes are TRBV28 and TRBJ2-1; 12 nucleotides match TRBD2. There are 15 residues in the CDR3. V shed 6 bases, J shed 5 bases, and the junction held 5 bases outside the gene matches. CDR1 is MDHEN and CDR2 is SYDVKM in the germline V gene. The CDR3 coding sequence is TGTGCCAGCAGCCCACTAGCGGGAGGAAACAATGAGCAGTTCTTC. It is translated as CASSPLAGGNNEQFF. Drawing the rest from reference TRBV28 and TRBJ2-1, the complete variable domain is DVKVTQSSRYLVKRTGEKVFLECVQDMDHENMFWYRQDPGLGLRLIYFSYDVKMKEKGDIPEGYSVSREKKERFSLILESASTNQTSMYLCASSPLAGGNNEQFFGPGTRLTVL.

The chain employs TRBV4-2 and TRBJ1-5, with 11 positions matching TRBD1. This CDR3 has 17 amino acids. The V gene end was trimmed by 4 bases and the J gene end by 0 bases; junction bases not matched to a gene: 5. Germline V gene data show CDR1 as LGHNA and CDR2 as YNFKEQ. CDR3 residues: CASSPGQGGYSNQPQHF. DNA of the CDR3: TGTGCCAGCAGCCCGGGACAGGGGGGATATAGCAATCAGCCCCAGCATTTT.